The 12 T cell receptor beta chains below come from one sample, sequenced in a study of T-cell reconstitution after alpha-beta-depleted transplantation in children. Library preparation (for TCRbeta) was performed with unique molecular identifiers. TCRdb ran MiXCR on the PCR reads and lists one entry per CDR3 protein. The top ten clones hold approximately 30% of a sample with a few hundred thousand distinct CDR3 sequences, around two fifths of them seen once. The sequenced sample was PBMCs, obtained before TCRalphabeta/CD19-depleted stem cell transplant. These receptors were obtained from a girl aged 2 to 10 with aplastic anemia, due to receive a stem cell transplant.

This clonotype turned up a few times. The rearrangement joins TRBV20-1 to TRBJ2-7; D is possibly TRBD2 (5 bases). Trimming shortened V by 2 bases and J by 6 bases, and 8 bases separated the two germline ends. CDR1 and CDR2 from the germline V gene are DFQATT and SNEGSKA (reference sequence). The CDR3 has 11 amino acids. DNA of the CDR3: TGCAGTGCTAGATTAGCGAGCGAGCAGTACTTC. This gives the protein CSARLASEQYF.

This clonotype was detected a few times. This sequence joins TRBV25-1 and TRBJ2-6, with D hard to call. CDR1 and CDR2 (germline): MGHDK, SYGVNS. The CDR3 sequence is 16 residues long. V lost 6 bases, J lost 0 bases, and 12 bases lay in between. CDR3 nucleotide sequence: TGTGCCAGCAGCGGTCGCTTCAGCTCTGGGGCCAACGTCCTGACTTTC. This translates into CASSGRFSSGANVLTF.

The rearrangement joins TRBV7-9 to TRBJ2-7; no definite D call. V was cut by 5 bases and J by 2 bases, with 22 bases left in between. Germline V gene data show CDR1 as SEHNR and CDR2 as FQNEAQ (reference sequence). The CDR3 has 17 amino acids. CDR3: CASSPADGDGGTYEQYF. The CDR3 bases are TGTGCCAGCAGCCCTGCGGATGGTGACGGCGGTACCTACGAGCAGTACTTC. Looking up the rest from reference TRBV7-9 and TRBJ2-7 gives the full variable domain: DTGVSQNPRHKITKRGQNVTFRCDPISEHNRLYWYRQTLGQGPEFLTYFQNEAQLEKSRLLSDRFSAERPKGSFSTLEIQRTEQGDSAMYLCASSPADGDGGTYEQYFGPGTRLTVT.

This clonotype was counted between two and nine times. J is TRBJ2-3 and V is TRBV7-3; tentatively, D is TRBD2 (6 bases). Trimming removed 5 bases from V and 6 bases from J, with 15 bases in between. This CDR3 spans 14 amino acids. Germline CDR1 and CDR2: SGHTA and FQGTGA. CDR3 amino acids: CASSQRDFLDTQYF. The DNA of the CDR3 is TGTGCCAGCAGCCAAAGGGACTTTTTGGATACGCAGTATTTT.

Points on this clonotype: This clone may be a read error of a much larger clone one base away. The CDR3 nucleotides read TGTACCAGCAGGGGGAGGCTTCAGCCCCAGCATTTT. Amino acid sequence: CTSRGRLQPQHF. The chain joins TRBV12-3 or TRBV12-4 to TRBJ1-5, with 7 bases fitting TRBD1. There are 12 residues in the CDR3.

The J gene is TRBJ2-7, the V gene TRBV7-9; TRBD2 agrees at 12 bases. Germline V gene lookup returns CDR1 SEHNR and CDR2 FQNEAQ (reference sequence). The CDR3 sequence is 14 residues long. The trim removed 4 bases at V and 6 bases at J, leaving 4 bases unmatched. Here the CDR3 DNA reads TGTGCCAGCAGCTGGACTAGCGGGGTGTCCGAGCAGTACTTC. Protein: CASSWTSGVSEQYF. The variable domain in full, completed from reference TRBV7-9 and TRBJ2-7, reads DTGVSQNPRHKITKRGQNVTFRCDPISEHNRLYWYRQTLGQGPEFLTYFQNEAQLEKSRLLSDRFSAERPKGSFSTLEIQRTEQGDSAMYLCASSWTSGVSEQYFGPGTRLTVT.

The chain carries TRBV6-1 and TRBJ1-2; D is perhaps TRBD1 (5 bases). Trimming took 11 bases from V and 4 from J, leaving 17 bases between them. The germline V gene encodes CDR1 MNHNS and CDR2 SASEGT. The CDR3 length is 13 residues. Here the CDR3 DNA reads TGTGCCGCAGGGCAGCGTTCGCCCTATGGCTACACCTTC. Translated, it gives CAAGQRSPYGYTF.

This chain links TRBV28 with TRBJ1-2, with D tentatively TRBD1 (5 bases). Trimming left V 2 bases short and J 0 bases short, with 10 bases between. The germline gives CDR1 MDHEN, CDR2 SYDVKM. This CDR3 spans 15 amino acids. The DNA of the CDR3 is TGTGCCAGCAGTTTACTAGTAGGGGCTAACTATGGCTACACCTTC. The encoded protein is CASSLLVGANYGYTF.

This clonotype was recorded many times. The limits of the CDR3 on the DNA are not certain, so only TCRdb's listed CDR3 is given. The chain uses TRBV12-3 or TRBV12-4 and TRBJ1-2; TRBD1 reflects the table's D call only, with no check against the DNA. The CDR3 is 14 residues long, counting both termini. This CDR3 is CASRDSGQGYGYTF.

This clonotype was seen more than once but under ten times. The genes are TRBV11-2 and TRBJ2-1; 12 positions agree with TRBD2. V gave up 6 bases and J gave up 3 bases; unmatched junction bases: 3. The CDR3 has 15 residues. Germline V gene data show CDR1 as SGHAT and CDR2 as FQNNGV. The DNA of the CDR3 is TGTGCCAGCAGACCTAGCGGGGGGGGCTACAATGAGCAGTTCTTC. Its translation: CASRPSGGGYNEQFF.

The V call is TRBV4-2, the J call TRBJ2-7; D is unclear. CDR1 and CDR2 from the germline V gene are LGHNA and YNFKEQ. V shed 0 bases and J shed 2 bases, with 5 bases lying between them. This CDR3 has 13 residues. The chain's CDR3 is CASSQEATYEQYF. CDR3 nucleotides: TGTGCCAGCAGCCAAGAAGCGACCTACGAGCAGTACTTC.

The chain employs TRBV7-9 and TRBJ2-7, with D possibly being TRBD2 (5 bases). Trimming left V 5 bases short and J 0 bases short, with 17 bases between. The V gene's germline CDR1 is SEHNR and CDR2 FQNEAQ (reference sequence). This CDR3 spans 16 amino acids. The CDR3 coding sequence is TGTGCCAGCAGCCCTCACACTAGTGCGCTCTCCTACGAGCAGTACTTC. This translates into CASSPHTSALSYEQYF. The variable domain in full, with the rest retrieved from reference TRBV7-9 and TRBJ2-7, is DTGVSQNPRHKITKRGQNVTFRCDPISEHNRLYWYRQTLGQGPEFLTYFQNEAQLEKSRLLSDRFSAERPKGSFSTLEIQRTEQGDSAMYLCASSPHTSALSYEQYFGPGTRLTVT.